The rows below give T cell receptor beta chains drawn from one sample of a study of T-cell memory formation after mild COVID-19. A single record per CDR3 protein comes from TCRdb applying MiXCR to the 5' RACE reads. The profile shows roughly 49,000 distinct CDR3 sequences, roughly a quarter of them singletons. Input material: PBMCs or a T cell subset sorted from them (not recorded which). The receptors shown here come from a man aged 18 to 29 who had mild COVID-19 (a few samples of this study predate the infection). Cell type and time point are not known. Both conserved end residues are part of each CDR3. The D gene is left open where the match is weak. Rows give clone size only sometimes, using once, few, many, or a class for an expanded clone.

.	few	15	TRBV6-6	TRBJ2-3	CASSYSVSSTDTQYF	TGTGCCAGCAGTTACTCAGTCAGTTCCACAGATACGCAGTATTTT
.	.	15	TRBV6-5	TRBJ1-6	CASSYSRPVNSPLHF	TGTGCCAGCAGTTACTCGCGGCCGGTAAATTCACCCCTCCACTTT
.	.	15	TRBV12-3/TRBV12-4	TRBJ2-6	CASSYARAGANVLTF	TGTGCCAGCAGTTATGCGAGGGCTGGGGCCAACGTCCTGACTTTC
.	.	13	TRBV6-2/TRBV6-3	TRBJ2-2	CASSYLVSGELFF	TGTGCCAGCAGTTATCTAGTTAGCGGGGAGCTGTTTTTT
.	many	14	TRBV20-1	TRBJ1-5	CSASAGDRYQPQHF	TGCAGTGCTAGTGCAGGGGATAGGTATCAGCCCCAGCATTTT
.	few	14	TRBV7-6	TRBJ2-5	CASSLEEYQETQYF	TGTGCCAGCAGCTTAGAGGAGTACCAAGAGACCCAGTACTTC
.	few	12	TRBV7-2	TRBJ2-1	CASSPPTKEQFF	TGTGCCAGCAGCCCTCCGACAAAAGAGCAGTTCTTC
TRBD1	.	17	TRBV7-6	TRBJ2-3	CASSLFDRDRWTDTQYF	TGTGCCAGCAGCTTATTCGACAGGGACCGGTGGACAGATACGCAGTATTTT
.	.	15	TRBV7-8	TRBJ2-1	CASSSLGRSYNEQFF	TGTGCCAGCAGCTCCCTGGGGCGCTCCTACAATGAGCAGTTCTTC
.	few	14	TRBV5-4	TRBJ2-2	CASSLEGNTGELFF	TGTGCCAGCAGCTTGGAAGGAAACACCGGGGAGCTGTTTTTT
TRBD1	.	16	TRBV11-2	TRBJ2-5	CASSTWTGGGQETQYF	TGTGCCAGCAGCACCTGGACAGGGGGAGGTCAAGAGACCCAGTACTTC
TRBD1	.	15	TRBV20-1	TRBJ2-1	CSATAGTGALNEQFF	TGCAGTGCTACAGCCGGGACAGGTGCGTTGAATGAGCAGTTCTTC
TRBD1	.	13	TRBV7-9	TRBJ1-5	CASSLEQGQPQHF	TGTGCCAGCAGCTTAGAACAGGGGCAGCCCCAGCATTTT
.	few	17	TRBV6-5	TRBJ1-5	CASSPRVGGYSNQPQHF	TGTGCCAGCAGCCCAAGGGTAGGCGGATATAGCAATCAGCCCCAGCATTTT
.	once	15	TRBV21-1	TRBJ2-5	CAISPPGAVWETQYF	TGTGCCATCTCACCTCCGGGGGCGGTGTGGGAGACCCAGTACTTC
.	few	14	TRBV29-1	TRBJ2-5	CSVEEAGDGETQYF	TGCAGCGTTGAAGAGGCAGGGGACGGGGAGACCCAGTACTTC
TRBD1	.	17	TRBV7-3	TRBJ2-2	CASSLPPGQDNTGELFF	TGTGCCAGCAGCTTACCCCCCGGACAGGACAACACCGGGGAGCTGTTTTTT
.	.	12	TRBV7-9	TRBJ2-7	CASSLGDYEQYF	TGTGCCAGCAGCTTAGGGGACTACGAGCAGTACTTC
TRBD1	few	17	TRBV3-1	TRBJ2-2	CASSYTGQGLDTGELFF	TGTGCCAGCAGTTATACCGGACAGGGCCTTGACACCGGGGAGCTGTTTTTT
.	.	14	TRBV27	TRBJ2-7	CASSLRMLSYEQYF	TGTGCCAGCAGTCTTCGAATGCTCTCCTACGAGCAGTACTTC
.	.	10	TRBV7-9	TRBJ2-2	CASSTGELFF	TGTGCCAGCAGCACCGGGGAGCTGTTTTTT
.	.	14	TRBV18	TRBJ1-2	CASSRLGQSYGYTF	TGTGCCAGCTCACGGCTTGGACAGTCCTATGGCTACACCTTC
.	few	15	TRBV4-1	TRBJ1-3	CASSQPQISGNTIYF	TGCGCCAGCAGCCAACCCCAGATCTCTGGAAACACCATATATTTT
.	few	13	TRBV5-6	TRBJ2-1	CASSLAQYNEQFF	TGTGCCAGCAGCTTGGCCCAGTACAATGAGCAGTTCTTC
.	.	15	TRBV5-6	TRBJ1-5	CASSTPRDTNQPQHF	TGTGCCAGCAGCACGCCCCGGGATACTAATCAGCCCCAGCATTTT
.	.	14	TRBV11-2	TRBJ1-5	CASSLGGSDRPQHF	TGTGCCAGCAGCTTAGGAGGCAGCGACCGGCCCCAGCATTTT
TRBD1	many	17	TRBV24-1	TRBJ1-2	CATSDRTGGPILGGYTF	TGTGCCACCAGTGATCGGACAGGGGGCCCGATACTAGGAGGCTACACCTTC
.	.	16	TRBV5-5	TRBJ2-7	CASSSLGGLRAAEQYF	TGTGCCAGCAGCTCATTAGGGGGGTTGAGGGCAGCCGAGCAGTACTTC
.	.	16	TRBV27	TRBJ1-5	CASSLGGTDSNQPQHF	TGTGCCAGCAGTTTAGGTGGGACGGATAGCAATCAGCCCCAGCATTTT
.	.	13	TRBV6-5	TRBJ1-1	CASSYGGSTEAFF	TGTGCCAGCAGTTACGGGGGGAGCACTGAAGCTTTCTTT
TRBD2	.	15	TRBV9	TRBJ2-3	CASSVRLAETDTQYF	TGTGCCAGCAGCGTAAGACTAGCGGAGACAGATACGCAGTATTTT
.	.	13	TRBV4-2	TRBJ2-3	CASSQAITDTQYF	TGTGCCAGCAGCCAGGCTATAACAGATACGCAGTATTTT
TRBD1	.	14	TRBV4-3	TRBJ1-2	CASSGPGTGYGYTF	TGCGCCAGCAGCGGGCCCGGGACAGGCTATGGCTACACCTTC
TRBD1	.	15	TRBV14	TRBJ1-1	CASSQPGQGIREAFF	TGTGCCAGCAGCCAACCGGGACAGGGGATTCGTGAAGCTTTCTTT
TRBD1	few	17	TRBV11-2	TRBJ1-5	CASSPGQGRYSNQPQHF	TGTGCCAGCAGCCCCGGACAGGGCAGGTATAGCAATCAGCCCCAGCATTTT
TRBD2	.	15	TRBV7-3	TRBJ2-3	CASSPAGGPGDTQYF	TGTGCCAGCAGCCCGGCGGGGGGGCCAGGGGATACGCAGTATTTT
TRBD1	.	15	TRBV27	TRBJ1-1	CASSLFTGVETEAFF	TGTGCCAGCAGTTTATTTACAGGGGTGGAAACTGAAGCTTTCTTT
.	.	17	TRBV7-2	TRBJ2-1	CASSFSPGTDQYNEQFF	TGTGCCAGCAGCTTCTCGCCGGGGACGGACCAGTACAATGAGCAGTTCTTC
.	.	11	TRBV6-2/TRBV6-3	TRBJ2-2	CASSYPGELFF	TGTGCCAGCAGTTACCCCGGGGAGCTGTTTTTT
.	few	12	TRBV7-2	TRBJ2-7	CASSPAGYEQYF	TGTGCCAGCAGCCCCGCGGGCTACGAGCAGTACTTC
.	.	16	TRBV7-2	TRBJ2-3	CASSLPGDPARDTQYF	TGTGCCAGCAGCCTGCCCGGAGACCCAGCTAGGGATACGCAGTATTTT
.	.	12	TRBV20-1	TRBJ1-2	CSARAANYGYTF	TGCAGTGCTAGAGCAGCTAACTATGGCTACACCTTC
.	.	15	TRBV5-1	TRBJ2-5	CASSLGLRSQETQYF	TGCGCCAGCAGCTTGGGATTAAGGAGCCAAGAGACCCAGTACTTC